This TCR beta chain emerged from a study of blood T cells in healthy people across ages. Points from the study as a whole: Diversity was higher, and naive CD4+ cells more numerous, in long-lived donors than in aged donors.

This clonotype occurred a few times. As yet, its antigen is unknown. The second PCR ran 7 to 11 cycles with a sample-barcoded 5' primer and J-beta primers. Every individual sample yielded 3 million or more paired-end reads (each containing CDR3). Via MiXCR, TCRdb re-called the 5' RACE reads, giving one row per CDR3 protein. The table has approximately 800,000 distinct CDR3 sequences, less than 70% seen once. The sequence derives from a man at least 80 years old in good health. The specimen sequenced was blood.

CDR3 sequence reads: CASSVAMGNLYEQYF. As DNA, the CDR3 is TGTGCCAGCAGCGTAGCTATGGGGAACCTCTACGAGCAGTACTTC. V gene TRBV9 combines with J gene TRBJ2-7; D is unclear. CDR3 length equals 15 residues. Germline loops: CDR1 SGDLS, CDR2 YYNGEE. V was trimmed by 0 bases and J by 3 bases, leaving 13 bases between them.